This T cell receptor beta chain was identified in a study of blood T cell repertoires in COVID-19. Study overall: Sources were T cells, B-cell-depleted T cells, or PBMCs; the material itself was cDNA or gDNA.

Methods used by the authors: Researchers report that nucleated cell counts were estimated from reference gene primer amplification. Sequenced by immunoSEQ multiplex PCR; TCRdb stores in-frame clones only, minus some. That table gives V, J and clone size, and the DNA gave D and trimming. The sample has under 200,000 clones, approximately 86% seen once. The CDR3 length is 14 residues. Trimming at V came to 4 bases and at J to 5 bases, leaving 5 bases not matched to a gene. CDR1 is SEHNR, CDR2 FQNEAQ, per germline (reference sequence). The sequencing input was peripheral blood. The chain joins TRBV7-9 to TRBJ2-3; TRBD1 matches at 8 bases. The origin of this receptor is a man between 50 and 59 years old with active or convalescent COVID-19. The CDR3 region has the DNA TGTGCCAGCAGCTGGACAGGGCCGGAAGATACGCAGTATTTT. Protein product: CASSWTGPEDTQYF.